This T cell receptor beta chain is drawn from a study of blood T cell repertoires in COVID-19. Overall study context: Acute and convalescent COVID-19 specimens originated in the United States, Italy and Spain. In each case, the material was cDNA or gDNA derived from T cells, B-cell-depleted T cells, or PBMCs.

Germline loops: CDR1 ENHRY, CDR2 SYGVKD. The CDR3 has 13 amino acids. With 5 bases removed from V and 2 bases from J, the gap between germline ends came to 10 bases. How the authors handled the data: Counts of nucleated cells, estimated from reference gene primer amplification, were obtained. Some clones are missing from TCRdb's copy, which holds only in-frame ones; the method was immunoSEQ multiplex PCR. For V, J and clone size, that table is used; D and trimming come from the DNA. The data contain approximately 150,000 clones, 81% of them singletons. The sample taken for sequencing was peripheral blood. The source is a man between 60 and 75 years old with active or convalescent COVID-19. The chain couples TRBV10-3 to TRBJ2-7, with a possible D match to TRBD2 (5 bases). CDR3 in amino acids: CAISISGAYEQYF. The CDR3 DNA reads TGTGCCATCAGTATATCCGGGGCCTACGAGCAGTACTTC.